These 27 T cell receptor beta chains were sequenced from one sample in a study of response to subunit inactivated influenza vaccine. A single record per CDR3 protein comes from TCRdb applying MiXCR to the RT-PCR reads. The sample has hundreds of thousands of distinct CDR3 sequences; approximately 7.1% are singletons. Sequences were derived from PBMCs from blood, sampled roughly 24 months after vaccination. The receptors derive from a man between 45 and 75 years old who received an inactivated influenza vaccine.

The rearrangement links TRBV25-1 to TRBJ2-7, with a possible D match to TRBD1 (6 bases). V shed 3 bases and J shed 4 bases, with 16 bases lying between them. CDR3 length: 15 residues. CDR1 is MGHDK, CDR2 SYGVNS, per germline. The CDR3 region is CASSDPSGTHYEQYF. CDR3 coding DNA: TGTGCCAGCAGTGATCCCTCCGGGACACATTACGAGCAGTACTTC.

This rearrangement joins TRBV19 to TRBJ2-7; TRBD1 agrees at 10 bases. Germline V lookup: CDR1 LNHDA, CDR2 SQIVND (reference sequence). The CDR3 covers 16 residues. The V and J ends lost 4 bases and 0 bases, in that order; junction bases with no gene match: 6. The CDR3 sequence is CASSTRDRGASYEQYF. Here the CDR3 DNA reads TGTGCCAGTAGTACCCGGGACAGGGGTGCCTCCTACGAGCAGTACTTC.

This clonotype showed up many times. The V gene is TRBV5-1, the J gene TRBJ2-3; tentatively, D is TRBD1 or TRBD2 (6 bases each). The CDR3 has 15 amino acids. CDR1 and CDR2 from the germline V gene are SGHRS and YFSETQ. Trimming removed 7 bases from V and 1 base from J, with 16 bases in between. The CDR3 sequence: CASSKGGGRTDTQYF. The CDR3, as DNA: TGCGCCAGCTCCAAGGGGGGAGGCCGCACAGATACGCAGTATTTT.

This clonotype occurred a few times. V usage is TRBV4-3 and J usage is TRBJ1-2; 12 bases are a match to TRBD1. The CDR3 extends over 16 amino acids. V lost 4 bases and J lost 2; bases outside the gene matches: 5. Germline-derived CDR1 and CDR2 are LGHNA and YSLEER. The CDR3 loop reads CASSLAGTGGNYGYTF. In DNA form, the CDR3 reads TGCGCCAGCAGCCTCGCCGGGACAGGGGGCAACTATGGCTACACCTTC.

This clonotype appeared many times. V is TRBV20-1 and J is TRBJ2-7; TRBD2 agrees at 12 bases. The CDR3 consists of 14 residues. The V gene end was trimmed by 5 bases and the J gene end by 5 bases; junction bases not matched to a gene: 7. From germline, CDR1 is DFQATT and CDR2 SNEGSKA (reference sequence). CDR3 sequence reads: CSALTTSGSHEQYF. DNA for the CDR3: TGCAGTGCTCTGACGACTAGCGGGAGCCACGAGCAGTACTTC.

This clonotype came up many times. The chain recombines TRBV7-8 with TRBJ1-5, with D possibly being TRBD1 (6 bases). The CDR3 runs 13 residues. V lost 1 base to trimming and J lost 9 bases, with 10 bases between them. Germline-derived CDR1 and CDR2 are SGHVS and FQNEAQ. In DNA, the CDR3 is TGTGCCAGCAGCTTAGGCAGGGGTGGGCCCCAGCATTTT. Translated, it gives CASSLGRGGPQHF.

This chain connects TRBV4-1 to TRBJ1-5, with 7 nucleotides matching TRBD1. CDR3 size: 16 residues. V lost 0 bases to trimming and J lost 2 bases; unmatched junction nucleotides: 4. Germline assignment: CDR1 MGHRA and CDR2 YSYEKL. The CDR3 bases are TGCGCCAGCAGCCAAGAGACAGGGAATGGCAATCAGCCCCAGCATTTT. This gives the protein CASSQETGNGNQPQHF.

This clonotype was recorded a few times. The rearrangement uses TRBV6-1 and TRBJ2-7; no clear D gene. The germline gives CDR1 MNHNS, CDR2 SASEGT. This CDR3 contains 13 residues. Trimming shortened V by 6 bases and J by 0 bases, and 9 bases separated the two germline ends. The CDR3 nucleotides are TGTGCCAGCAGCATAGAGGACTCCTACGAGCAGTACTTC. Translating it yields CASSIEDSYEQYF.

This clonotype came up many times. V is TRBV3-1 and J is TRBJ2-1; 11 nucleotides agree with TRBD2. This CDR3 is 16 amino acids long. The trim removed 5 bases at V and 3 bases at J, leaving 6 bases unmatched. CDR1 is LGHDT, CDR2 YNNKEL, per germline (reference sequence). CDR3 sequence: CASSNLAGGLYNEQFF. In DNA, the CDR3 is TGTGCCAGCAGCAATCTAGCGGGAGGACTCTACAATGAGCAGTTCTTC.

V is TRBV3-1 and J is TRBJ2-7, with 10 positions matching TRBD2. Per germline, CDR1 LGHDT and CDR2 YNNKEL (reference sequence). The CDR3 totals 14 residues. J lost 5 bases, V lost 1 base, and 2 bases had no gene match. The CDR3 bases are TGTGCCAGCAGCCAAGGGCTAGCGGGGGACGAGCAGTACTTC. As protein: CASSQGLAGDEQYF.

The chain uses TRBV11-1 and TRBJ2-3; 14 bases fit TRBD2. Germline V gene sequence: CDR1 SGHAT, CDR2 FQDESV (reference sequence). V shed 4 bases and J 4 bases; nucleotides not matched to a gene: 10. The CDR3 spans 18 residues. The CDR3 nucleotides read TGTGCCAGCAGCTCACGACTAGCGGGAGGGGCGGCCGCAGATACGCAGTATTTT. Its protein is CASSSRLAGGAAADTQYF.

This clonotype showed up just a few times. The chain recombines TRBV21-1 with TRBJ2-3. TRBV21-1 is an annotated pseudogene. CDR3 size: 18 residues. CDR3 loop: CASSKVDDGFPSTDTQYF. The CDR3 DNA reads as TGTGCCAGCAGCAAAGTTGATGACGGATTTCCTAGCACAGATACGCAGTATTTT.

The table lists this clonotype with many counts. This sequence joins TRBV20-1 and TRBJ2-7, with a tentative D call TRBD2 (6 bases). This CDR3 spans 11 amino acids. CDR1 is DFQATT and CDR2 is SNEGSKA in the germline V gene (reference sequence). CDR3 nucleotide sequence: TGCAGCGCCTCGGGACTCTACGAGCAGTACTTC. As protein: CSASGLYEQYF.

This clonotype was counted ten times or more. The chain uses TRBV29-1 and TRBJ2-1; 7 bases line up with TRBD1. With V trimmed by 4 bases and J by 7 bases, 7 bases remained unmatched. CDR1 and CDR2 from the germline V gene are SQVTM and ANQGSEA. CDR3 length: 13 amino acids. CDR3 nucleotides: TGCAGCGTTGCGCGAACAGGGGTGAATGAGCAGTTCTTC. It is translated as CSVARTGVNEQFF.

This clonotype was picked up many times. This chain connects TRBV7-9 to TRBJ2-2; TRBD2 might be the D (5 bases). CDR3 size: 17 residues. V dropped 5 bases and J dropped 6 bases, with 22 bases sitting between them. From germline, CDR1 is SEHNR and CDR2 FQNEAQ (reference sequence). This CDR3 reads CASSTTKRTSMAGELFF. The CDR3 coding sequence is TGTGCCAGCAGCACTACGAAGCGGACCTCCATGGCCGGGGAGCTGTTTTTT.

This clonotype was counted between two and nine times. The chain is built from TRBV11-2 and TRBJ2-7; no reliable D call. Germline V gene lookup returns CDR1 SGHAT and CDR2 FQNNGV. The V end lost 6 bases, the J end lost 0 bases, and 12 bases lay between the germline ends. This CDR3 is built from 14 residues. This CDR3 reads CASSPSRTSYEQYF. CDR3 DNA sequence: TGTGCCAGCAGTCCGTCCCGGACCTCCTACGAGCAGTACTTC.

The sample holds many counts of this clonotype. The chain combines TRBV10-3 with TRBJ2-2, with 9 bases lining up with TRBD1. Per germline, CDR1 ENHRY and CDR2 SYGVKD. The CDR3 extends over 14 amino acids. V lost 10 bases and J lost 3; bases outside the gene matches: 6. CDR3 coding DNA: TGTGCCACCCAGACAGGGGGGGACACCGGGGAGCTGTTTTTT. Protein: CATQTGGDTGELFF.

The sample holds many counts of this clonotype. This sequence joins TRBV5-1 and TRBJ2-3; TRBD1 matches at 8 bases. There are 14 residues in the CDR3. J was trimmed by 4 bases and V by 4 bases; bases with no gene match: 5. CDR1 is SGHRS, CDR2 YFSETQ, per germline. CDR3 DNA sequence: TGCGCCAGCAGCCAGGACAGGGTACCAGATACGCAGTATTTT. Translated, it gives CASSQDRVPDTQYF.

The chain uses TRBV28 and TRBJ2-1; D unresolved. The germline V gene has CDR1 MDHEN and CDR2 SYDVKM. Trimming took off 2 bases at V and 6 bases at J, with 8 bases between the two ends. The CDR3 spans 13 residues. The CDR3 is CASSLPPPNEQFF. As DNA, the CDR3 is TGTGCCAGCAGTTTACCGCCACCCAATGAGCAGTTCTTC.

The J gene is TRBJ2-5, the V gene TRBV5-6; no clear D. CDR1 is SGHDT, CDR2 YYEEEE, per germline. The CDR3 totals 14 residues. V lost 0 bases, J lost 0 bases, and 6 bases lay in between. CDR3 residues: CASSLATDQETQYF. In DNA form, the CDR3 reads TGTGCCAGCAGCTTGGCCACGGACCAAGAGACCCAGTACTTC.

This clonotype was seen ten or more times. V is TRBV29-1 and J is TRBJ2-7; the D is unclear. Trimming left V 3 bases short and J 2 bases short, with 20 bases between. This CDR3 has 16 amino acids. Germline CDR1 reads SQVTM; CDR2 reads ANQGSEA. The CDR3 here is CSVEGMIDRPTYEQYF. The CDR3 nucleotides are TGCAGCGTTGAGGGAATGATAGACCGCCCGACCTACGAGCAGTACTTC.

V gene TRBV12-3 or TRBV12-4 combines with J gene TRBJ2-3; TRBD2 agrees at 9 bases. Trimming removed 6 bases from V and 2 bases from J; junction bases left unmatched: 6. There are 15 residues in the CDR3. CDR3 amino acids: CASRPAGGNTDTQYF. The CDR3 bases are TGTGCCAGCAGACCAGCGGGAGGAAACACAGATACGCAGTATTTT.

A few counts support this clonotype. The DNA for the CDR3 is TGTGCCAGCAGTGTTGGCCCGGAGACCCAGTACTTC. Translation gives CASSVGPETQYF. The chain is built from TRBV12-3 or TRBV12-4 and TRBJ2-5; D unresolved. V lost 5 bases and J 5 bases, leaving 9 bases between the germline ends. CDR3 length: 12 amino acids.

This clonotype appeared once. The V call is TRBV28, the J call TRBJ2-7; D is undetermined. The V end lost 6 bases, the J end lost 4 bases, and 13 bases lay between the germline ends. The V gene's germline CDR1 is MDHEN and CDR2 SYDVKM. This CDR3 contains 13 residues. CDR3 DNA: TGTGCCAGCAGCTTGGGTTACGGGTACGAGCAGTACTTC. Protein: CASSLGYGYEQYF.

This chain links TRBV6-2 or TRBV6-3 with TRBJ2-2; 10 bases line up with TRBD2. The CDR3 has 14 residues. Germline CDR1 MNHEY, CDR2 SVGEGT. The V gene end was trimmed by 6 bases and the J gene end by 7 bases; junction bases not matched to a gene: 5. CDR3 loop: CASRTGTSVGELFF. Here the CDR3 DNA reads TGTGCCAGCAGGACCGGGACTAGCGTCGGGGAGCTGTTTTTT.

CDR3 bases: TGTGCCAGCAGCCCGCCCCTAGGGGACTCCCGCGGAGAGACCCAGTACTTC. Protein sequence: CASSPPLGDSRGETQYF. The V call is TRBV6-1, the J call TRBJ2-5; D perhaps matches TRBD2 (6 bases). The CDR3 totals 17 residues. Germline-derived CDR1 and CDR2 are MNHNS and SASEGT. V was pared by 6 bases and J by 4 bases, with 24 bases between.

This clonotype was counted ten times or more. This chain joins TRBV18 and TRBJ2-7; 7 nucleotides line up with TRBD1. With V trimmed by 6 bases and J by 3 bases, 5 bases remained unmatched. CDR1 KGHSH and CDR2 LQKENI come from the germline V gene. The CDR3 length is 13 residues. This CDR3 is CASSWTGYYEQYF. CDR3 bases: TGTGCCAGCTCCTGGACAGGATACTACGAGCAGTACTTC.